This T cell receptor beta chain was documented in a study of cytomegalovirus exposure and HLA in healthy donors. Points on this clone: Its antigen is as yet unknown.

The J segment lost 1 base and the V segment lost 4 bases, leaving 8 bases of the junction unmatched. Germline lookup yields CDR1 SGHRS and CDR2 YFSETQ. The CDR3 spans 16 residues. In the PCR, 60 Vbeta and 13 Jbeta primers were used. Sequenced by immunoSEQ multiplex PCR; TCRdb stores in-frame clones only, minus some. The sample includes about 120,000 clones, about 81% seen only once; the top ten take 2.9%. Every donor was a healthy person donating bone marrow. Study findings and constraints: Some public TCRs appeared in many individuals, while most sequences were rare.

The source is a woman aged 40 to 49 in good health and CMV-seropositive. The material sequenced was PBMCs. The chain couples TRBV5-1 to TRBJ2-3; 8 bases line up with TRBD2. The CDR3 reads CASSTSTAGGTDTQYF. CDR3 sequence (DNA): TGCGCCAGCAGCACTAGCACAGCGGGGGGCACAGATACGCAGTATTTT.